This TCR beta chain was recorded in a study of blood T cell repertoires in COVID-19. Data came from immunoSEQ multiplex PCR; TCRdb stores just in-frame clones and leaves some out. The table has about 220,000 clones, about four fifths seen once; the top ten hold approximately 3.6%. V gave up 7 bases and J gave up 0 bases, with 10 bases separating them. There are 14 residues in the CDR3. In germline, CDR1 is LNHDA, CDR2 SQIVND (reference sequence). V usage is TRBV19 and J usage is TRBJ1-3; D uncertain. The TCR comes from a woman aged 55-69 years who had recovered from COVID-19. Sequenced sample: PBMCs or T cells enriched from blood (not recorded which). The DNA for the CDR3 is TGTGCCAGTAACGACATCAGCTCTGGAAACACCATATATTTT. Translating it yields CASNDISSGNTIYF. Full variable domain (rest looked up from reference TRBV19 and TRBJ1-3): DGGITQSPKYLFRKEGQNVTLSCEQNLNHDAMYWYRQDPGQGLRLIYYSQIVNDFQKGDIAEGYSVSREKKESFPLTVTSAQKNPTAFYLCASNDISSGNTIYFGEGSWLTVV.